A selection of T cell receptor beta chains follows, all from one sample in a study of beta chain features in type 1 diabetes. This table comes from immunoSEQ multiplex PCR, and its TCRdb copy is limited to in-frame clones, with some not included. The repertoire holds 300,000 to 400,000 clones, with over 8.5% as singletons. Source material: central memory CD4+ T cells from blood. These receptors originate from a young man with type 1 diabetes. Both conserved end residues are part of each CDR3. A D gene is named only where the DNA matches it firmly. Some rows have no size entry. The others give once, few or many, or a class for an expanded clone.

>TRBJ1-4|TRBV4-2|few|NA
TGTGCCAGCAGCCGGACGGAATCAAATGAAAAACTGTTTTTT
CASSRTESNEKLFF
>TRBJ2-7|TRBV27|NA|NA
TGTGCCAGCAGTTTATCGGGCCCCCCGTTCACAGGGAGCTCCTACGAGCAGTACTTC
CASSLSGPPFTGSSYEQYF
>TRBJ1-2|TRBV5-1|NA|TRBD1
TGCGCCAGCAGCTTGTTGGGACAGGATGGCTACACCTTC
CASSLLGQDGYTF
>TRBJ2-7|TRBV18|NA|TRBD2
TGTGCCAGCTCACCCTTCGGGGCGGGAGACCTGGACGAGCAGTACTTC
CASSPFGAGDLDEQYF
>TRBJ2-1|TRBV28|NA|NA
TGTGCCAGCAGCTCTGGGACGGCGGGCCGCAATGAGCAGTTCTTC
CASSSGTAGRNEQFF
>TRBJ2-5|TRBV4-1|few|TRBD2
TGCGCCAGCAGCCTCCCACCGGGACTAGCGGGAGGAGGAGAGACCCAGTACTTC
CASSLPPGLAGGGETQYF
>TRBJ2-7|TRBV11-3|once|TRBD1
TGTGCCAGCAGCTTAAGGACAGGGGTCTCCTACGAGCAGTACTTC
CASSLRTGVSYEQYF
>TRBJ2-7|TRBV7-2|few|NA
TGTGCCAGCAGCCCCCTCGGGTATAGCTCCTACGAGCAGTACTTC
CASSPLGYSSYEQYF
>TRBJ2-7|TRBV7-2|NA|NA
TGTGCCAGCAGCTTAGCGGGGAGGCAGGGGATCACCCCTTACGAGCAGTACTTC
CASSLAGRQGITPYEQYF
>TRBJ2-2|TRBV7-9|few|TRBD2
TGTGCCAGCAACGGAAACGTAGCGGGGGCGAACACCGGGGAGCTGTTTTTT
CASNGNVAGANTGELFF
>TRBJ2-7|TRBV28|few|NA
TGTGCCAGCACTCCTTCCGGGGCCTACGAGCAGTACTTC
CASTPSGAYEQYF
>TRBJ2-3|TRBV2|NA|TRBD2
TGTGCCAGCAGTCTAGCGGGAGACGGGACAGATACGCAGTATTTT
CASSLAGDGTDTQYF
>TRBJ2-7|TRBV19|NA|NA
TGTGCCAGTAGTATTTCAGGGCCCTACGAGCAGTACTTC
CASSISGPYEQYF
>TRBJ2-7|TRBV19|NA|TRBD1
TGTGCCAGTAGTATATCCGAGACAGGGGACGAGCAGTACTTC
CASSISETGDEQYF
>TRBJ1-2|TRBV4-3|few|TRBD1
TGCGCCAGCAGCCAAGATACTAACAGGGGGCCAACCTTC
CASSQDTNRGPTF
>TRBJ2-5|TRBV7-2|NA|TRBD1
TGTGCCAGCAGCCGGCCCTCAGGGGGACCGGAGACCCAGTACTTC
CASSRPSGGPETQYF
>TRBJ2-3|TRBV2|few|NA
TGTGCCAGCAGTGAATCCCGCACAGATACGCAGTATTTT
CASSESRTDTQYF
>TRBJ1-2|TRBV9|few|NA
TGTGCCAGCAGCGGAACAGGGTCTCTGGGCTACACCTTC
CASSGTGSLGYTF
>TRBJ2-3|TRBV4-3|NA|NA
TGCGCCAGCAGCCAACGGGGGTCTGCAGGACGTCGAATATCCGTCACAGATACGCAGTATTTT
CASSQRGSAGRRISVTDTQYF
>TRBJ2-7|TRBV27|few|TRBD2
TGTGCCAGCAGTACTACTAGCGGTTCCTACGAGCAGTACTTC
CASSTTSGSYEQYF
>TRBJ2-6|TRBV30|NA|TRBD1
TGTGCCTGGAGTAGGACAGGGGCGGCTGGGGCCAACGTCCTGACTTTC
CAWSRTGAAGANVLTF
>TRBJ1-1|TRBV28|few|NA
TGTGCCAGCAGACTCCGGGACAAGGAAGCTTTCTTT
CASRLRDKEAFF
>TRBJ1-2|TRBV4-1|few|TRBD1
TGCGCCAGCAGCCAAACAACAGGGGAGCCGAACACCTTC
CASSQTTGEPNTF
>TRBJ2-5|TRBV6-1|NA|TRBD1
TGTGCCAGCAGTGGTTCGACAGGGGGCAGGGAGACCCAGTACTTC
CASSGSTGGRETQYF
>TRBJ2-5|TRBV18|NA|NA
TGTGCCAGCTCACCAGCAACTAGATCCTCCCAAGAGACCCAGTACTTC
CASSPATRSSQETQYF
>TRBJ2-4|TRBV6-1|few|TRBD2
TGTGCCAGCAGTGAAGTGGGAGTTAGCGGGAGTTTTTTGGACATTCAGTACTTC
CASSEVGVSGSFLDIQYF
>TRBJ1-4|TRBV2|NA|NA
TGTGCCAGCAGGGGTTCAAGGGTTCGAAATGAAAAACTGTTTTTT
CASRGSRVRNEKLFF
>TRBJ1-2|TRBV25-1|few|TRBD1
TGTGCCAGCAGACGGTCGGGACAGGGCTATGGCTACACCTTC
CASRRSGQGYGYTF
>TRBJ1-1|TRBV19|NA|NA
TGTGCCAGTAGTATAGAAATGGTTCAGGGGACGGCTTTCTTT
CASSIEMVQGTAFF
>TRBJ1-1|TRBV15|NA|NA
TGTGCCACCAGCCTTTCGTGGGGAGGGGGGAACACTGAAGCTTTCTTT
CATSLSWGGGNTEAFF
>TRBJ2-7|TRBV27|few|NA
TGTGCCAGCAGCGACGTTATAACCGGTGAGCAGTACTTC
CASSDVITGEQYF
>TRBJ1-5|TRBV27|NA|NA
TGTGCCAGCAGCCTTGGGAGGGGTGATCAGCCCCAGCATTTT
CASSLGRGDQPQHF
>TRBJ2-1|TRBV28|few|NA
TGTGCCAGCTACCAGCAGGGAAGCTACAATGAGCAGTTCTTC
CASYQQGSYNEQFF
>TRBJ2-3|TRBV27|few|TRBD1
TGTGCCAGCAGTTGGTACGGGACAGGAAGCACAGATACGCAGTATTTT
CASSWYGTGSTDTQYF
>TRBJ2-2|TRBV7-2|many|NA
TGTGCCAGCAGCTTAGGGACTCATAAATCCGGGGAGCTGTTTTTT
CASSLGTHKSGELFF
>TRBJ1-1|TRBV9|few|TRBD1
TGTGCCAGCAGCGCATACACAGGGGTCGACACTGAAGCTTTCTTT
CASSAYTGVDTEAFF
>TRBJ2-6|TRBV7-6|NA|TRBD1
TGTGCCAGCCACAGGGGAGGGGCCAACGTCCTGACTTTC
CASHRGGANVLTF
>TRBJ2-7|TRBV5-1|few|NA
TGCGCCAGCAGCCCCGACGGATACACCTACGAGCAGTACTTC
CASSPDGYTYEQYF
>TRBJ1-1|TRBV29-1|NA|TRBD1
TGCAGCGTGACCGGGACAGGGGGGACAGAATTT
CSVTGTGGTEF
>TRBJ1-1|TRBV6-1|few|NA
TGTGCCAGCAGTGGTAGGCACAACACTGAAGCTTTCTTT
CASSGRHNTEAFF
>TRBJ2-1|TRBV6-1|few|TRBD2
TGTGCCAGCACTCTCAGCGGGAGGGCCGATAATGAGCAGTTCTTC
CASTLSGRADNEQFF
>TRBJ2-3|TRBV7-2|few|TRBD1
TGTGCCAGCAGCTCGCCAGGGGGAGTGGGCACAGATACGCAGTATTTT
CASSSPGGVGTDTQYF
>TRBJ1-5|TRBV10-3|NA|NA
TGTGCCATCAGTGCTACAGATCAGCCCCAGCATTTT
CAISATDQPQHF
>TRBJ2-1|TRBV11-2|few|TRBD2
TGTGCCAGCAGCTTAGATGGTTCCACGGCGGGAGGGGAGTACAATGAGCAGTTCTTC
CASSLDGSTAGGEYNEQFF
>TRBJ2-6|TRBV7-3|NA|TRBD2
TGTGCCAGCAGCTTAACGGCGGGAGGGCCCGGAGGGGCCAACGTCCTGACTTTC
CASSLTAGGPGGANVLTF
>TRBJ2-1|TRBV4-3|NA|TRBD2
TGCGCCAGCAGCTTGGTGCTAGCGGGGAACAATGAGCAGTTCTTC
CASSLVLAGNNEQFF
>TRBJ1-1|TRBV7-3|few|NA
TGTGCCAGCAGCTCGGGGGCTGAAGCTTTCTTT
CASSSGAEAFF
>TRBJ1-2|TRBV7-2|NA|TRBD1
TGTGCCAGCAGCTTAGGGGACAGGGCGGGAGGCTACACCTTC
CASSLGDRAGGYTF
>TRBJ2-6|TRBV11-2|NA|NA
TGTGCCAGCAGCTTAACGGCTGGGGCCAACGTCCTGACTTTC
CASSLTAGANVLTF
>TRBJ2-1|TRBV15|few|TRBD2
TGTGCCACCAGCAGAGCCGGGACTAGCTTTTCTGAGCAGTTCTTC
CATSRAGTSFSEQFF
>TRBJ2-5|TRBV28|few|NA
TGTGCCAGCAGTTTATTCAGGGGACACGCTAAGTTCCAAGAGACCCAGTACTTC
CASSLFRGHAKFQETQYF
>TRBJ2-1|TRBV19|few|NA
TGTGCCAGTAGTATAACAGCTTACAATGAGCAGTTCTTC
CASSITAYNEQFF
>TRBJ1-1|TRBV28|few|NA
TGTGCCAGCAGAACCGAAGGGGACCCAAGGGGCACTGAAGCTTTCTTT
CASRTEGDPRGTEAFF
>TRBJ1-4|TRBV29-1|few|TRBD1
TGCAGCGTTGCACAGGGGCCCGGGGAGAATGAAAAACTGTTTTTT
CSVAQGPGENEKLFF
>TRBJ1-2|TRBV27|NA|NA
TGTGCCAGCAGAAACCCTCTGCAGGGGACACCAACGGGATTATGGTCCGGCACCTTC
CASRNPLQGTPTGLWSGTF
>TRBJ2-7|TRBV6-1|few|TRBD1
TGTGCCAGCAGTGACCCGGGGACAGGGACCTACGAGCAGTACTTC
CASSDPGTGTYEQYF
>TRBJ1-5|TRBV6-6|NA|NA
TGTGCCATCGGGAGGGGTAGCAATCAGCCCCAGCATTTT
CAIGRGSNQPQHF
>TRBJ2-2|TRBV28|NA|NA
TGTGCCAGTCAGAGCGGGCAGATCAACACCGGGGAGCTGTTTTTT
CASQSGQINTGELFF
>TRBJ2-1|TRBV15|NA|TRBD2
TGTGCCACCAGCCCCGTAGCGGGGCCCTACAATGAGCAGTTCTTC
CATSPVAGPYNEQFF